Shown below are 9 T cell receptor beta chains from a single sample sequenced in a study of T cell repertoires in cytomegalovirus infection. These receptors' antigens are unknown. Each CDR3 protein gets one entry after TCRdb re-called the reads with MiXCR. The profile shows about a million distinct CDR3 sequences, about a third of them singletons. The source material was cultured CD8+ T cells from PBMCs, sampled from culture after CMV antigen stimulation. All receptors come from a human donor in good health (CMV status not recorded). Some clones in this sample may be carry-over from other donors' samples.

V gene TRBV6-2 or TRBV6-3 combines with J gene TRBJ2-7, with D maybe TRBD1 (5 bases). This CDR3 is built from 14 residues. The V and J ends lost 6 bases and 2 bases respectively, with 14 bases between them. From germline, CDR1 is MNHEY and CDR2 SVGEGT. The CDR3, as DNA: TGTGCCAGCAGAAACAGGTCCTTCGCCTACGAGCAGTACGTC. Protein sequence: CASRNRSFAYEQYV.

This chain links TRBV19 with TRBJ1-5; no firm D call. Germline V CDR1 and CDR2: LNHDA, SQIVND (reference sequence). The CDR3 sequence is 13 residues long. The V end was cut by 6 bases, the J end by 0 bases, with 6 bases between. The CDR3 nucleotides read TGTGCCAGTAGGGGAGCTAGCAATCAGCCCCAGCATTTT. Translating it yields CASRGASNQPQHF.

This clonotype was observed once. In DNA, the CDR3 is TGCGCCAGCAGTGAGTCCCCTCGGACGGATAACTATGGCTACACCTTC. Amino acids: CASSESPRTDNYGYTF. V usage is TRBV10-2 and J usage is TRBJ1-2; D is unresolved. The CDR3 loop spans 16 amino acids. V was shortened by 0 bases and J by 1 base, with 12 bases between the two germline ends. The V gene's germline CDR1 is WSHSY and CDR2 SAAADI.

This clonotype was counted at least ten times. The gene calls are TRBV7-8 and TRBJ1-1, with no clear D. Deletions cut 4 bases from V and 4 bases from J, with 13 bases between. The germline gives CDR1 SGHVS, CDR2 FQNEAQ. CDR3 length equals 14 residues. As DNA, the CDR3 is TGTGCCAGCAGCTCCACGGGAGCTTCCACTGAAGCTTTCTTT. Its translation: CASSSTGASTEAFF.

The chain couples TRBV12-5 to TRBJ1-2; D unresolved. The V end was cut by 6 bases, the J end by 3 bases, with 8 bases between. This CDR3 has 12 amino acids. Germline values: CDR1 LGHNT, CDR2 FRNRAP. The CDR3 here is CASGTDYYGYTF. Written as DNA, the CDR3 is TGTGCTAGTGGGACGGATTACTATGGCTACACCTTC.

The V and J genes are TRBV3-1 and TRBJ2-2; D remains ambiguous. Looked up from germline, CDR1 is LGHDT and CDR2 is YNNKEL (reference sequence). This CDR3 has 15 amino acids. V lost 0 bases and J lost 5, with 10 bases in between. The chain's CDR3 is CASSQEVRKTGELFF. CDR3 nucleotide sequence: TGTGCCAGCAGCCAAGAGGTCAGAAAAACCGGGGAGCTGTTTTTT.

In DNA form, the CDR3 reads TGTGCCACCAGCAGAGATGGGGACAGGAGTGTTAAAACTTCACCCCTCCACTTT. It specifies CATSRDGDRSVKTSPLHF. The chain has TRBV15 and TRBJ1-6; 8 bases map to TRBD1. With V trimmed by 0 bases and J by 9 bases, 13 bases remained unmatched. The germline V gene encodes CDR1 LNHNV and CDR2 YYDKDF (reference sequence). The CDR3 extends over 18 amino acids.

V gene TRBV6-1 combines with J gene TRBJ1-2; no definite D call. This CDR3 contains 13 residues. The V end was cut by 6 bases, the J end by 4 bases, with 12 bases between. Germline values: CDR1 MNHNS, CDR2 SASEGT. The CDR3 DNA is TGTGCCAGCAGCCCGACGGACTTCTATGGCTACACCTTC. Protein sequence: CASSPTDFYGYTF.

The chain is built from TRBV5-6 and TRBJ2-5, with D unclear. The CDR3 consists of 14 residues. Germline CDR1 is SGHDT and CDR2 is YYEEEE. V gave up 3 bases and J gave up 3 bases, with 12 bases separating them. Here the CDR3 DNA reads TGTGCCAGCAGCTGGTTCGAGGCGGAAGAGACCCAGTACTTC. Its translation is CASSWFEAEETQYF.